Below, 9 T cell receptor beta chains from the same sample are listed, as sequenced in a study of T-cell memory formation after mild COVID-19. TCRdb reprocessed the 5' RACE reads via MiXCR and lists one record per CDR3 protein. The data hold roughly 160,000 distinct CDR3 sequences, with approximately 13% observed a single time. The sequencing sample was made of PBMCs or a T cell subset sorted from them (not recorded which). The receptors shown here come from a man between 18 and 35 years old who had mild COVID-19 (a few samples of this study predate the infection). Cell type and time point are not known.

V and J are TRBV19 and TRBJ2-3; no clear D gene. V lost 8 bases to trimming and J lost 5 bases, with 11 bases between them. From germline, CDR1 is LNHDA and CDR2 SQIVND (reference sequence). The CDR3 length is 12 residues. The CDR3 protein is CASGVRGDTQYF. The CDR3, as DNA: TGTGCCAGTGGGGTCCGCGGAGATACGCAGTATTTT. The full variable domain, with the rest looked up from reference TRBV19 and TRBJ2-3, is DGGITQSPKYLFRKEGQNVTLSCEQNLNHDAMYWYRQDPGQGLRLIYYSQIVNDFQKGDIAEGYSVSREKKESFPLTVTSAQKNPTAFYLCASGVRGDTQYFGPGTRLTVL.

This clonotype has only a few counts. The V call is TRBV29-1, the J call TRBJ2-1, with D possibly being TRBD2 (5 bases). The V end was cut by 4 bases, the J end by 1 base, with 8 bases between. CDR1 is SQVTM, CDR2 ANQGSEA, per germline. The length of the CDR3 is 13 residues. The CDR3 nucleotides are TGCAGCGTTGCGAGGGAATCCTACAATGAGCAGTTCTTC. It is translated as CSVARESYNEQFF.

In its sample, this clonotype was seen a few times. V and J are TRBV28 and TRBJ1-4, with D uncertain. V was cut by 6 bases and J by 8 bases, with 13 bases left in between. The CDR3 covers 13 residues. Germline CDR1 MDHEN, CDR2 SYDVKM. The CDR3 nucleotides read TGTGCCAGCAGGGGAGGCGGGCCAGAAAAACTGTTTTTT. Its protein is CASRGGGPEKLFF.

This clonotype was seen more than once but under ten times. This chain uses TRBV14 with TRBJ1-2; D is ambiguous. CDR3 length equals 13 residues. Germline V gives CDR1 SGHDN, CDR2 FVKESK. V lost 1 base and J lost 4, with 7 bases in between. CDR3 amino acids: CASSQGGFYGYTF. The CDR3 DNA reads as TGTGCCAGCAGCCAAGGAGGGTTCTATGGCTACACCTTC. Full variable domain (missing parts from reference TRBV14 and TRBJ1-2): EAGVTQFPSHSVIEKGQTVTLRCDPISGHDNLYWYRRVMGKEIKFLLHFVKESKQDESGMPNNRFLAERTGGTYSTLKVQPAELEDSGVYFCASSQGGFYGYTFGSGTRLTVV.

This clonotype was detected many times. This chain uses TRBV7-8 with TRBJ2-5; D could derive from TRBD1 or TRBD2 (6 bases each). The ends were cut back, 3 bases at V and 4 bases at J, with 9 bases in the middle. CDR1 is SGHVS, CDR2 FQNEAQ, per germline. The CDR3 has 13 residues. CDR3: CASSFGGAETQYF. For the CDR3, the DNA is TGTGCCAGCAGCTTCGGGGGCGCAGAGACCCAGTACTTC.

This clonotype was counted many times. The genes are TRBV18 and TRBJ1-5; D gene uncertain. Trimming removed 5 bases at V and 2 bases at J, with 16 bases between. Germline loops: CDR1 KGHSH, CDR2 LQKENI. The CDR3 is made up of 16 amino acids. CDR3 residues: CASSETGMSGNQPQHF. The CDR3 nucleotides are TGTGCCAGCTCAGAAACCGGGATGTCGGGCAATCAGCCCCAGCATTTT.

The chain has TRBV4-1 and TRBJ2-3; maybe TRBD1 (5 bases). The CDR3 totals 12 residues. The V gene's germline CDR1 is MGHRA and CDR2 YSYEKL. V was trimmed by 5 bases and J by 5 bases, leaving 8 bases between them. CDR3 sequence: CASSGAGDTQYF. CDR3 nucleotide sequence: TGCGCCAGCAGCGGGGCCGGAGATACGCAGTATTTT.

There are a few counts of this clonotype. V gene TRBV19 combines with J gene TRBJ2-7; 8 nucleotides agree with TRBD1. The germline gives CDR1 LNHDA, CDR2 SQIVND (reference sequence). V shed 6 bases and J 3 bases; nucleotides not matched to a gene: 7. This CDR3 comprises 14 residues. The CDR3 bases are TGTGCCAGTAGGGACCCGGGGACAGGCTACGAGCAGTACTTC. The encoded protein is CASRDPGTGYEQYF. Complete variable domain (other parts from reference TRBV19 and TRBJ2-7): DGGITQSPKYLFRKEGQNVTLSCEQNLNHDAMYWYRQDPGQGLRLIYYSQIVNDFQKGDIAEGYSVSREKKESFPLTVTSAQKNPTAFYLCASRDPGTGYEQYFGPGTRLTVT.

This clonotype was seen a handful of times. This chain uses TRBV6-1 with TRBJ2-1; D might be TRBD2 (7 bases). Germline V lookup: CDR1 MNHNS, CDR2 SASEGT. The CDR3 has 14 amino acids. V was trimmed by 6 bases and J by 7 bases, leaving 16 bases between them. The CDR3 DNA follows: TGTGCCAGCAGGTGGGGGGGCGTTGGGAATGAGCAGTTCTTC. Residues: CASRWGGVGNEQFF.